One and the same sample provided the 29 T cell receptor beta chains below, sequenced in a study of vaccination effects on CD4 cells after COVID-19. Their antigens are not known. Upon completion of about 10 days in culture, CD4+ T cells were isolated. Participants received two doses of either the BNT162b2 or mRNA-1273 vaccine. Generated by immunoSEQ multiplex PCR, the TCRdb table keeps only in-frame clones and is missing some. This table holds about 47,000 clones, about 70% found once. This material consisted of CD4+ T cells from PBMCs cultured without peptide, taken after COVID-19 vaccination. The receptors shown here come from a human donor who received a COVID-19 vaccine.

The chain employs TRBV18 and TRBJ2-3; TRBD2 aligns across 13 bases. The CDR3 totals 14 residues. V trimming: 0 bases; J trimming: 11 bases; junction bases outside the gene matches: 2. CDR1 and CDR2 (germline): KGHSH, LQKENI. The CDR3 nucleotides read TGTGCCAGCTCACCACCGGGACTAGCGGGAATGCAGTATTTT. Protein product: CASSPPGLAGMQYF.

The chain has TRBV4-2 and TRBJ2-3; 8 nucleotides match TRBD2. The V gene end was trimmed by 1 base and the J gene end by 4 bases; junction bases not matched to a gene: 10. The CDR3 covers 17 residues. The germline gives CDR1 LGHNA, CDR2 YNFKEQ. The CDR3 DNA sequence: TGTGCCAGCAGCCAAGGGTTCGGACTAGCTGCCGCAGATACGCAGTATTTT. This codes for CASSQGFGLAAADTQYF.

The V gene is TRBV5-6, the J gene TRBJ1-4; tentative D call: TRBD1 (5 bases). Germline V gene data show CDR1 as SGHDT and CDR2 as YYEEEE. This CDR3 region has 15 residues. Trimming pared 0 bases from V and 7 bases from J, leaving 13 bases between. The CDR3 spells CASSLGRDVGEKLFF. CDR3 coding DNA: TGTGCCAGCAGCTTGGGCCGGGACGTGGGTGAAAAACTGTTTTTT.

In DNA form, the CDR3 reads TGTGCCAGCAGTTCCCTCGGACTAGCGGGCCGGCCCATGCAGTACTTC. This gives the protein CASSSLGLAGRPMQYF. This chain links TRBV28 with TRBJ2-7, with TRBD2 matching 11 bases. The V segment lost 4 bases and the J segment 9 bases; nucleotides outside the gene matches: 14. CDR1 is MDHEN and CDR2 is SYDVKM in the germline V gene. The CDR3 loop spans 16 amino acids. Filled out from reference TRBV28 and TRBJ2-7, the complete variable domain reads DVKVTQSSRYLVKRTGEKVFLECVQDMDHENMFWYRQDPGLGLRLIYFSYDVKMKEKGDIPEGYSVSREKKERFSLILESASTNQTSMYLCASSSLGLAGRPMQYFGPGTRLTVT.

V gene TRBV3-1 (or the pseudogene TRBV3-2) combines with J gene TRBJ1-3; D unresolved. Germline V CDR1 and CDR2: LGHDT, YNNKEL (reference sequence). V was trimmed by 0 bases and J by 4 bases, leaving 4 bases between them. This CDR3 contains 13 residues. CDR3 sequence reads: CASSQEYGNTIYF. DNA for the CDR3: TGTGCCAGCAGCCAAGAGTACGGAAACACCATATATTTT.

This chain uses TRBV5-1 with TRBJ1-4, with 8 bases lining up with TRBD1. The trim removed 3 bases at V and 6 bases at J, leaving 1 base unmatched. This CDR3 region has 13 residues. CDR1 and CDR2 from the germline V gene are SGHRS and YFSETQ. The DNA for the CDR3 is TGCGCCAGCAGCTCGGACAGGGATGAAAAACTGTTTTTT. It specifies CASSSDRDEKLFF.

This chain uses TRBV7-9 with TRBJ1-2, with D possibly being TRBD1 (6 bases). This CDR3 region has 17 residues. V lost 1 base and J lost 0, with 15 bases in between. Germline values: CDR1 SEHNR, CDR2 FQNEAQ (reference sequence). The CDR3 region is CASSLGQGIEANYGYTF. CDR3 DNA: TGTGCCAGCAGCTTAGGCCAGGGGATCGAAGCTAACTATGGCTACACCTTC.

This clone was seen a few times. This rearrangement joins TRBV15 to TRBJ2-4, with 12 bases aligning to TRBD2. The ends lost 0 bases at V and 1 base at J; junction bases unmatched: 7. The CDR3 sequence is 19 residues long. The germline V gene encodes CDR1 LNHNV and CDR2 YYDKDF (reference sequence). Here the CDR3 DNA reads TGTGCCACCAGCAGAGATAGTACTAGCGGGAGGATCGCCAAAAACATTCAGTACTTC. It specifies CATSRDSTSGRIAKNIQYF.

This chain joins TRBV25-1 and TRBJ2-5; D is possibly TRBD1 (6 bases). Germline assignment: CDR1 MGHDK and CDR2 SYGVNS. The V and J ends lost 3 bases and 5 bases respectively, with 19 bases between them. This CDR3 is 16 amino acids long. The CDR3 spells CASSDDRQVPRETQYF. The CDR3 DNA sequence: TGTGCCAGCAGTGATGACCGACAGGTGCCTAGGGAGACCCAGTACTTC.

This clone was seen a few times. J is TRBJ1-1 and V is TRBV6-5; tentatively, D is TRBD1 (6 bases). Germline loops: CDR1 MNHEY, CDR2 SVGAGI. The CDR3 loop spans 13 amino acids. Trimming shortened V by 4 bases and J by 5 bases, and 11 bases separated the two germline ends. The CDR3: CASSSYQGTEAFF. The CDR3 DNA reads TGTGCCAGCAGTTCCTACCAGGGGACTGAAGCTTTCTTT.

This chain joins TRBV5-8 and TRBJ1-6; the D is unclear. The V and J ends lost 7 bases and 0 bases respectively, with 8 bases between them. This CDR3 is built from 14 residues. Germline V gene data show CDR1 as SGHTS and CDR2 as YDEGEE. CDR3 in DNA: TGTGCCAGCGACACCGGCTCCTATAATTCACCCCTCCACTTT. This gives the protein CASDTGSYNSPLHF.

The chain uses TRBV10-1 and TRBJ1-1; no definite D call. Germline V gives CDR1 WNHNN, CDR2 SYGVQD (reference sequence). The CDR3 extends over 13 amino acids. Trimming left V 2 bases short and J 8 bases short, with 12 bases between. CDR3 residues: CASSEKRSGEAFF. The CDR3 DNA reads TGCGCCAGCAGTGAGAAGAGGAGCGGGGAAGCTTTCTTT.

V and J are TRBV2 and TRBJ1-1; TRBD1 matches at 7 bases. The CDR3 covers 15 residues. V shed 6 bases, J shed 1 base, and the junction held 8 bases outside the gene matches. CDR1 is SNHLY and CDR2 is FYNNEI in the germline V gene. For the CDR3, the DNA is TGTGCCAGCAGGCCAAAGACAGGGTGGAACACTGAAGCTTTCTTT. Translation gives CASRPKTGWNTEAFF. Complete variable domain (other parts from reference TRBV2 and TRBJ1-1): EPEVTQTPSHQVTQMGQEVILRCVPISNHLYFYWYRQILGQKVEFLVSFYNNEISEKSEIFDDQFSVERPDGSNFTLKIRSTKLEDSAMYFCASRPKTGWNTEAFFGQGTRLTVV.

This clone was picked up a small number of times. The rearrangement links TRBV19 to TRBJ1-4, with a weak D call TRBD1 (5 bases). Trimming took off 6 bases at V and 2 bases at J, with 10 bases between the two ends. CDR1 LNHDA and CDR2 SQIVND come from the germline V gene (reference sequence). The CDR3 runs to 14 residues. The CDR3, as DNA: TGTGCCAGTAGCAAAGGGGTGACTAATGAAAAACTGTTTTTT. Protein product: CASSKGVTNEKLFF. Full variable domain (missing parts from reference TRBV19 and TRBJ1-4): DGGITQSPKYLFRKEGQNVTLSCEQNLNHDAMYWYRQDPGQGLRLIYYSQIVNDFQKGDIAEGYSVSREKKESFPLTVTSAQKNPTAFYLCASSKGVTNEKLFFGSGTQLSVL.

The chain employs TRBV18 and TRBJ2-7, with TRBD1 matching over 7 bases. CDR1 is KGHSH and CDR2 is LQKENI in the germline V gene. The CDR3 runs to 17 residues. J was trimmed by 4 bases and V by 3 bases; bases with no gene match: 15. CDR3 sequence: CASSPSSGTVLPYEQYF. The CDR3 DNA is TGTGCCAGCTCACCTAGTTCCGGGACAGTTCTTCCTTACGAGCAGTACTTC. Combining the CDR3 with reference TRBV18 and TRBJ2-7 gives the whole variable domain NAGVMQNPRHLVRRRGQEARLRCSPMKGHSHVYWYRQLPEEGLKFMVYLQKENIIDESGMPKERFSAEFPKEGPSILRIQQVVRGDSAAYFCASSPSSGTVLPYEQYFGPGTRLTVT.

The CDR3 DNA reads as TGTGCCAGCACTCCTAACTATGGCTACACCTTC. Residues: CASTPNYGYTF. V gene TRBV2 combines with J gene TRBJ1-2, with D hard to call. Germline V lookup: CDR1 SNHLY, CDR2 FYNNEI. V was pared by 7 bases and J by 0 bases, with 3 bases between. The CDR3 is 11 amino acids. Complete variable domain (other parts from reference TRBV2 and TRBJ1-2): EPEVTQTPSHQVTQMGQEVILRCVPISNHLYFYWYRQILGQKVEFLVSFYNNEISEKSEIFDDQFSVERPDGSNFTLKIRSTKLEDSAMYFCASTPNYGYTFGSGTRLTVV.

CDR3 nucleotides: TGCGCCAGCAGCTTCGGGACAGCCGGGGAGCTGTTTTTT. It translates to CASSFGTAGELFF. The chain couples TRBV5-1 to TRBJ2-2; 7 bases match TRBD1. Germline V gene data show CDR1 as SGHRS and CDR2 as YFSETQ. V was clipped by 2 bases and J by 6 bases; unmatched bases: 1. The CDR3 runs 13 residues.

The chain uses TRBV27 and TRBJ2-5; D might be TRBD2 (5 bases). In germline, CDR1 is MNHEY, CDR2 SMNVEV (reference sequence). The V end lost 7 bases, the J end lost 5 bases, and 17 bases lay between the germline ends. The CDR3 totals 14 residues. The CDR3 DNA reads TGTGCCAGCAAGAGGGATGATGGCAGGGAGACCCAGTACTTC. This sequence encodes CASKRDDGRETQYF.

This chain joins TRBV4-1 and TRBJ2-5, with 7 bases identical to TRBD2. J lost 3 bases, V lost 3 bases, and 10 bases had no gene match. Germline lookup yields CDR1 MGHRA and CDR2 YSYEKL. The length of the CDR3 is 16 residues. In nucleotides, the CDR3 is TGCGCCAGCAGCCAGCCGTGGGCTAGCGGAAAAGAGACCCAGTACTTC. Translation gives CASSQPWASGKETQYF.

The J gene is TRBJ1-6, the V gene TRBV6-5; perhaps TRBD1 as D (5 bases). V lost 3 bases and J 3 bases, leaving 6 bases between the germline ends. The CDR3 covers 14 residues. Germline assignment: CDR1 MNHEY and CDR2 SVGAGI. The CDR3 region is CASSYGGYNSPLHF. The CDR3 DNA is TGTGCCAGCAGTTATGGGGGCTATAATTCACCCCTCCACTTT.

In this sample, this clone turned up a few times. V usage is TRBV4-1 and J usage is TRBJ1-4; possibly TRBD1 for D (6 bases). The germline V gene has CDR1 MGHRA and CDR2 YSYEKL. This CDR3 region has 16 residues. Trimming took 1 base from V and 7 from J, leaving 16 bases between them. CDR3 sequence: CASSQVLQGYSEKLFF. Written as DNA, the CDR3 is TGCGCCAGCAGCCAAGTCCTACAGGGTTACTCTGAAAAACTGTTTTTT.

V gene TRBV7-9 combines with J gene TRBJ2-6; D unclear. Looked up from germline, CDR1 is SEHNR and CDR2 is FQNEAQ (reference sequence). Trimming removed 1 base from V and 4 bases from J, with 11 bases in between. The CDR3 is made up of 16 amino acids. The chain's CDR3 is CASSLVGSSGANVLTF. CDR3 in DNA: TGTGCCAGCAGCTTAGTAGGGTCCTCCGGGGCCAACGTCCTGACTTTC.

This sequence joins TRBV4-1 and TRBJ1-2; D is perhaps TRBD1 (6 bases). V gave up 2 bases and J gave up 8 bases, with 15 bases separating them. The CDR3 sequence is 14 residues long. Germline V gene lookup returns CDR1 MGHRA and CDR2 YSYEKL. CDR3 sequence: CASSQPTGLGGYTF. CDR3 sequence (DNA): TGCGCCAGCAGCCAACCAACAGGGCTCGGGGGCTACACCTTC.

This chain's CDR3 is CASSVQAGGNTIYF. CDR3 DNA sequence: TGTGCCAGCAGCGTACAGGCTGGCGGAAACACCATATATTTT. This chain uses TRBV9 with TRBJ1-3; D gene ambiguous. V shed 1 base and J shed 4 bases, with 9 bases lying between them. CDR1 and CDR2 (germline): SGDLS, YYNGEE. The CDR3 has 14 amino acids.

CDR3 nucleotide sequence: TGTGCCAGCAGTGAATACCCGACAGGGGGTGAGATGAATGAGCAGTTCTTC. Translating it yields CASSEYPTGGEMNEQFF. The chain has TRBV6-1 and TRBJ2-1; 9 bases line up with TRBD1. The CDR3 is 17 residues long. Losses at the gene ends were 2 bases for V and 7 bases for J; bases not matched to a gene: 12. CDR1 MNHNS and CDR2 SASEGT come from the germline V gene.

This sequence joins TRBV18 and TRBJ2-5; D possibly corresponds to TRBD2 (5 bases). There are 12 residues in the CDR3. The germline V gene encodes CDR1 KGHSH and CDR2 LQKENI. V lost 6 bases and J 5 bases, leaving 10 bases between the germline ends. The chain's CDR3 is CASSPAGETQYF. The CDR3 DNA reads TGTGCCAGCTCTCCCGCGGGTGAGACCCAGTACTTC.

The V gene is TRBV6-6, the J gene TRBJ1-1, with no clear D. Germline assignment: CDR1 MNHNY and CDR2 SVGAGI (reference sequence). V was trimmed by 0 bases and J by 0 bases, leaving 5 bases between them. The CDR3 runs 14 residues. CDR3 DNA: TGTGCCAGCAGTTACTCTCAAGTGAACACTGAAGCTTTCTTT. It specifies CASSYSQVNTEAFF.

The CDR3 coding sequence is TGTGCCAGCTCACCAAGGAGTTTGGGGACGTCGGGCTCACCCCTCCACTTT. It codes for CASSPRSLGTSGSPLHF. The chain recombines TRBV18 with TRBJ1-6; tentatively, D is TRBD1 (5 bases). The CDR3 totals 17 residues. In germline, CDR1 is KGHSH, CDR2 LQKENI. V lost 2 bases and J lost 10, with 21 bases in between.

This chain links TRBV19 with TRBJ2-1, with 11 bases fitting TRBD2. Germline assignment: CDR1 LNHDA and CDR2 SQIVND (reference sequence). This CDR3 region has 13 residues. V lost 7 bases, J lost 9 bases, and 5 bases stayed unmatched. This chain's CDR3 is CASTASGGIEQFF. The CDR3 nucleotides are TGTGCCAGTACGGCTAGCGGGGGGATTGAGCAGTTCTTC. Full variable domain (rest looked up from reference TRBV19 and TRBJ2-1): DGGITQSPKYLFRKEGQNVTLSCEQNLNHDAMYWYRQDPGQGLRLIYYSQIVNDFQKGDIAEGYSVSREKKESFPLTVTSAQKNPTAFYLCASTASGGIEQFFGPGTRLTVL.